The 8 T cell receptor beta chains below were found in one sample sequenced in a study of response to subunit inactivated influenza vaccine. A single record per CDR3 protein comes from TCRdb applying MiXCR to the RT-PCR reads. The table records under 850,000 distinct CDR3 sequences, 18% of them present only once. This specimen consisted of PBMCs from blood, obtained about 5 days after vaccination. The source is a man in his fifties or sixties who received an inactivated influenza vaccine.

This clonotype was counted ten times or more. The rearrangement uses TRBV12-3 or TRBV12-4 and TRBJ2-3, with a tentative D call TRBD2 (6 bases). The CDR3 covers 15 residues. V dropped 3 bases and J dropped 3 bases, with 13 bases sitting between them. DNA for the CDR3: TGTGCCAGCAGTTTTGTAGCGGTAGGGACAGATACGCAGTATTTT. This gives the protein CASSFVAVGTDTQYF.

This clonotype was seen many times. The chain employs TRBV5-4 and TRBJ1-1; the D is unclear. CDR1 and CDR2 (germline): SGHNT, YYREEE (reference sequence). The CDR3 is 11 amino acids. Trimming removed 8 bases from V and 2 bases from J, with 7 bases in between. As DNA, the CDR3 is TGTGCCAGTCACGGTAACACTGAAGCTTTCTTT. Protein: CASHGNTEAFF.

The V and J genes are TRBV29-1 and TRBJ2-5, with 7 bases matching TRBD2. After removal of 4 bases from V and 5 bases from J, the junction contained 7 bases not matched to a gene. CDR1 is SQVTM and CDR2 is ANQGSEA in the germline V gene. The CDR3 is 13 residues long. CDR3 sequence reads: CSVGGGPRETQYF. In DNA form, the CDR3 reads TGCAGCGTTGGGGGAGGGCCACGGGAGACCCAGTACTTC.

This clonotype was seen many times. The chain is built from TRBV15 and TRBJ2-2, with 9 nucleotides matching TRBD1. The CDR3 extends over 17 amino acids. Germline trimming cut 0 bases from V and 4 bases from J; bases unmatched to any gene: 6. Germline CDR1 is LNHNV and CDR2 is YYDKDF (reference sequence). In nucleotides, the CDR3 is TGTGCCACCAGCAGAGATAGGGGGACAGGGCCCACCGGGGAGCTGTTTTTT. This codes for CATSRDRGTGPTGELFF.

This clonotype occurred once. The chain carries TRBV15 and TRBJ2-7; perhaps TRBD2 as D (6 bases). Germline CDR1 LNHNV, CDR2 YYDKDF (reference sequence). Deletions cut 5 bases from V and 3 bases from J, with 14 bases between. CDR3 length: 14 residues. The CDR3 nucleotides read TGTGCCACCAGCCCAAGGCGGGGCGACTACGAGCAGTACTTC. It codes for CATSPRRGDYEQYF.

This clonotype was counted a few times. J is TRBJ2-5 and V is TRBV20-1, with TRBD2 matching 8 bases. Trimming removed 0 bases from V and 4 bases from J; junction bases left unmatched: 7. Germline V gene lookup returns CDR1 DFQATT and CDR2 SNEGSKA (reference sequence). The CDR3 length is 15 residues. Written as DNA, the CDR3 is TGCAGTGCTAGAGATAGTCGGGGGGGCCCAGAGACCCAGTACTTC. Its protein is CSARDSRGGPETQYF.

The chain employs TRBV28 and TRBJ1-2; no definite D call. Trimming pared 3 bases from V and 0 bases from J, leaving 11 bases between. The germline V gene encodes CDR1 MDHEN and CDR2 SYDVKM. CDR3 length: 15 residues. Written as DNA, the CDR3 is TGTGCCAGCAGTTTTGGGGTTAAAGCTAACTATGGCTACACCTTC. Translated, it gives CASSFGVKANYGYTF.

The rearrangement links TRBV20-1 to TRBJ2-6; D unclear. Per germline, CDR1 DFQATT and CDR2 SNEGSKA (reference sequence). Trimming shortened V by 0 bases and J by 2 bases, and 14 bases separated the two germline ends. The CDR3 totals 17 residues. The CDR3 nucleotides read TGCAGTGCTAGAGATCTTGTGACGCTGGCTGGGGCCAACGTCCTGACTTTC. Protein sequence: CSARDLVTLAGANVLTF.